This entry lists 12 T cell receptor beta chains sequenced from one sample in a study of Graves' ophthalmopathy and Graves' hyperthyroidism. Amplification targeted the TCR beta CDR3 regions, with RNA transcripts as the source material. RT-PCR was first run with HTBI primers, then multiplex PCR in a second round. Each CDR3 protein gets one entry after TCRdb re-called the multiplex PCR reads with MiXCR. The data hold about 640,000 distinct CDR3 sequences, with about 38% observed a single time. The sequenced sample consisted of peripheral blood. All receptors derive from an adult man with Graves' ophthalmopathy.

To note about this clonotype: A clone one base away is much larger, so this may be a read error. The rearrangement joins TRBV5-1 to TRBJ1-6; no reliable D call. The CDR3 sequence is 14 residues long. CDR1 and CDR2 (germline): SGHRS, YFSETQ. With 0 bases removed from V and 8 bases from J, the gap between germline ends came to 9 bases. CDR3: CASSLDGWDSPLHF. The CDR3 coding sequence is TGCGCCAGCAGCTTGGATGGGTGGGATTCACCCCTCCACTTT.

Concerning this clonotype: Just one base apart from a much larger clone, this may be a read error. This chain uses TRBV20-1 with TRBJ1-4; possibly TRBD1 for D (6 bases). The CDR3 runs to 12 residues. Germline lookup yields CDR1 DFQATT and CDR2 SNEGSKA (reference sequence). The CDR3 spells CSAKDRTEKPFF. In nucleotides, the CDR3 is TGCAGTGCTAAAGACAGGACTGAAAAACCGTTTTTT.

For this clonotype: Since no conserved phenylalanine or tryptophan closes the CDR3, a read error is the likely cause. This CDR3 reads CSVEDSNLMNTDAFL. The CDR3 region has the DNA TGCAGCGTTGAAGACAGCAATTTGATGAACACTGATGCTTTCTTG. The chain links TRBV29-1 to TRBJ1-1; no clear D. The CDR3 is 15 amino acids. Germline V gene sequence: CDR1 SQVTM, CDR2 ANQGSEA.

V gene TRBV15 combines with J gene TRBJ2-1; the match to TRBD2 covers 11 bases. The better agreement between TRBJ2-7 and the DNA end casts doubt on the J call. Germline CDR1 is LNHNV and CDR2 is YYDKDF (reference sequence). The CDR3 spans 14 residues. The CDR3: CATSNSGRANEQYF. DNA of the CDR3: TGTGCCACCAGCAATAGCGGGAGGGCCAATGAGCAGTACTTC.

This clonotype was recorded a few times. The chain is built from TRBV5-8 and TRBJ2-7; 16 bases match TRBD2. The V segment lost 7 bases and the J segment 4 bases; nucleotides outside the gene matches: 11. The CDR3 covers 17 residues. Germline V gene lookup returns CDR1 SGHTS and CDR2 YDEGEE. The CDR3 loop reads CASSRTGTSGREYEQYF. As DNA, the CDR3 is TGTGCCAGCTCGAGGACAGGGACTAGCGGGAGGGAATACGAGCAGTACTTC.

As for this clonotype: An end of the junction does not agree with germline; a read error may underlie this. The CDR3 loop is CSAASGKHTGELVF. For the CDR3, the DNA is TGCAGTGCTGCATCCGGGAAGCACACCGGGGAGCTGGTTTTT. The chain joins TRBV20-1 to TRBJ2-2; D perhaps matches TRBD2 (5 bases). CDR1 DFQATT and CDR2 SNEGSKA come from the germline V gene (reference sequence). This CDR3 is 14 amino acids long.

On this clonotype itself: Germline and junction disagree at one end, which may indicate a read error. This chain uses TRBV11-2 with TRBJ2-7, with D hard to call. The CDR3 is 13 amino acids. Germline-derived CDR1 and CDR2 are SGHAT and FQNNGV. CDR3: CANSLVNSYEQYF. In nucleotides, the CDR3 is TGTGCCAACAGCTTAGTGAACTCCTACGAGCAGTACTTC.

Ten or more counts support this clonotype. The chain joins TRBV20-1 to TRBJ2-7; TRBD2 agrees at 7 bases. In germline, CDR1 is DFQATT, CDR2 SNEGSKA (reference sequence). The CDR3 runs 13 residues. Trimming at V came to 0 bases and at J to 3 bases, leaving 2 bases not matched to a gene. CDR3 nucleotide sequence: TGCAGTGCTAGAGACCTAGCGGACTACGAGCAGTACTTC. Amino acid sequence: CSARDLADYEQYF.

In its sample, this clonotype was seen many times. The chain is built from TRBV6-1 and TRBJ1-5; D not resolved. There are 11 residues in the CDR3. Trimming removed 3 bases from V and 11 bases from J, with 8 bases in between. Looked up from germline, CDR1 is MNHNS and CDR2 is SASEGT. The CDR3 nucleotides are TGTGCCAGCAGTGACCGGGATGCCCAGCATTTT. Its protein is CASSDRDAQHF.

As regards this clonotype: Relative to the germline gene, one junction end is altered; a read error may explain this. The CDR3 nucleotides are TGCAGTGCTAGAGAGTACTTAGGCTTC. Its protein is CSAREYLGF. The V gene is TRBV20-1, the J gene TRBJ1-2; D is uncertain. This CDR3 contains 9 residues. The V gene's germline CDR1 is DFQATT and CDR2 SNEGSKA (reference sequence).

In this sample, this clonotype turned up many times. The chain employs TRBV5-8 and TRBJ1-6, with TRBD1 as a possible D gene (5 bases). The CDR3 extends over 15 amino acids. Germline lookup yields CDR1 SGHTS and CDR2 YDEGEE. V lost 3 bases, J lost 9 bases, and 16 bases lay in between. CDR3 loop: CASSSGGVKGSPLHF. The DNA for the CDR3 is TGTGCCAGCAGCTCCGGGGGGGTGAAGGGTTCACCCCTCCACTTT. The full variable domain, its missing parts supplied by reference TRBV5-8 and TRBJ1-6, is EAGVTQSPTHLIKTRGQQATLRCSPISGHTSVYWYQQALGLGLQFLLWYDEGEERNRGNFPPRFSGRQFPNYSSELNVNALELEDSALYLCASSSGGVKGSPLHFGNGTRLTVT.

This clonotype came up many times. The chain has TRBV24-1 and TRBJ2-5; D is undetermined. Germline V gene lookup returns CDR1 KGHDR and CDR2 SFDVKD. Trimming left V 0 bases short and J 5 bases short, with 9 bases between. The CDR3 covers 14 residues. CDR3 sequence (DNA): TGTGCCACCAGTGATTTGACGAGTGTCGAGACCCAGTACTTC. Translation: CATSDLTSVETQYF.